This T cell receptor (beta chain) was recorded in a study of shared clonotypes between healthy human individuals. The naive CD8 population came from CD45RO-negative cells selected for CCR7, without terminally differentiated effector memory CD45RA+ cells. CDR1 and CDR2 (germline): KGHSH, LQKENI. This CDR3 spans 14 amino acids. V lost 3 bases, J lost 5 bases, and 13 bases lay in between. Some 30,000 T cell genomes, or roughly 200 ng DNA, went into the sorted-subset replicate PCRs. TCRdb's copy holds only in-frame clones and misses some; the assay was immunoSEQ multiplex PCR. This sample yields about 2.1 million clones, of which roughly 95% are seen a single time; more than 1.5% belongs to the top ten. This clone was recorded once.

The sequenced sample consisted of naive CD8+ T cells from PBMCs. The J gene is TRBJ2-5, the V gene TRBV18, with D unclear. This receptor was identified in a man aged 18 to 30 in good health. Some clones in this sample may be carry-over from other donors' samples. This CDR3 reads CASSPAQRSETQYF. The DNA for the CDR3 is TGTGCCAGCTCACCGGCCCAGAGGTCGGAGACCCAGTACTTC.